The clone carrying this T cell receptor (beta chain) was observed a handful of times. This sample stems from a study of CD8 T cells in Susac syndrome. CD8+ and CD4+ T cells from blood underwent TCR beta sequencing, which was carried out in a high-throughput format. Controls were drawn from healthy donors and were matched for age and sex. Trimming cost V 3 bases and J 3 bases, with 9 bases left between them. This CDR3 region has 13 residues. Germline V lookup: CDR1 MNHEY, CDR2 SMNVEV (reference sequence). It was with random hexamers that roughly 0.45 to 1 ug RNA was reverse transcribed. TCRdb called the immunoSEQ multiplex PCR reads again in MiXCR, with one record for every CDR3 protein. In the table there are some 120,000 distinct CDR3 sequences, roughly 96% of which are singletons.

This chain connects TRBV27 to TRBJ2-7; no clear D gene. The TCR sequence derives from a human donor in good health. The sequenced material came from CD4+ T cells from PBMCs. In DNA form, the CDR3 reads TGTGCCAGCAGTTTTCGTCAGAACTACGAGCAGTACTTC. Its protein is CASSFRQNYEQYF.